Shown below are 17 T cell receptor beta chains from a single sample sequenced in a study of T cells after posttransplantation cyclophosphamide. Libraries were prepared by immunoSEQ multiplex PCR; TCRdb keeps only in-frame clonotypes and omits some of them. The sample contains some 50,000 clones, none occurring once; 2.2% lies in the top ten. The sample taken for sequencing was PBMCs. The receptors were gathered from a man between 40 and 49 years old in good health, CMV-negative, and a related stem cell transplant donor.

This clone was detected ten times or more. The J gene is TRBJ2-5, the V gene TRBV19, with D tentatively TRBD2 (6 bases). V was cut by 4 bases and J by 3 bases, with 12 bases left in between. Germline CDR1 reads LNHDA; CDR2 reads SQIVND (reference sequence). This CDR3 contains 14 residues. In DNA, the CDR3 is TGTGCCAGTAGTACCGGCTGGGGGGAAGAGACCCAGTACTTC. As protein: CASSTGWGEETQYF.

The table lists this clone with many counts. The genes are TRBV27 and TRBJ1-4, with no clear D. Between the trimmed V and J ends, which lost 5 bases and 5 bases, there was a span of 9 bases. CDR3 size: 13 residues. Germline V CDR1 and CDR2: MNHEY, SMNVEV (reference sequence). CDR3 sequence (DNA): TGTGCCAGCAGTGCACGGGAGAATGAAAAACTGTTTTTT. The encoded protein is CASSARENEKLFF.

This clone was recorded many times. The CDR3 protein is CSVEGRGEETQYF. The CDR3 DNA follows: TGCAGCGTTGAGGGCAGGGGAGAAGAGACCCAGTACTTC. The rearrangement joins TRBV29-1 to TRBJ2-5; D may be TRBD1 (6 bases). Per germline, CDR1 SQVTM and CDR2 ANQGSEA. Deletions cut 3 bases from V and 3 bases from J, with 11 bases between. There are 13 residues in the CDR3.

This clone was seen ten or more times. The V and J genes are TRBV30 and TRBJ2-2; the match to TRBD2 covers 11 bases. Germline CDR1 reads GTSNPN; CDR2 reads SVGIG (reference sequence). The CDR3 runs 15 residues. V shed 5 bases and J 5 bases; nucleotides not matched to a gene: 7. CDR3: CAWGVAGGRTGELFF. The CDR3 DNA reads TGTGCCTGGGGGGTAGCGGGAGGGCGTACCGGGGAGCTGTTTTTT.

This clone was detected ten times or more. V gene TRBV28 combines with J gene TRBJ1-3; 8 bases map to TRBD1. Germline V gene data show CDR1 as MDHEN and CDR2 as SYDVKM. The CDR3 covers 14 residues. V shed 6 bases, J shed 2 bases, and the junction held 3 bases outside the gene matches. CDR3 region: CASSPQGAGNTIYF. The CDR3 DNA follows: TGTGCCAGCAGCCCACAGGGGGCTGGAAACACCATATATTTT.

This clone showed up many times. J is TRBJ2-1 and V is TRBV9; D is unresolved. V gave up 3 bases and J gave up 5 bases, with 3 bases separating them. Germline CDR1 SGDLS, CDR2 YYNGEE. The CDR3 contains 11 residues. The CDR3: CASSGNNEQFF. CDR3 bases: TGTGCCAGCAGCGGTAACAATGAGCAGTTCTTC. Using reference TRBV9 and TRBJ2-1 for the parts outside the CDR3, the full variable domain is DSGVTQTPKHLITATGQRVTLRCSPRSGDLSVYWYQQSLDQGLQFLIQYYNGEERAKGNILERFSAQQFPDLHSELNLSSLELGDSALYFCASSGNNEQFFGPGTRLTVL.

This clone occurred many times. V is TRBV28 and J is TRBJ2-1; the match to TRBD2 covers 9 bases. Losses at the gene ends were 6 bases for V and 8 bases for J; bases not matched to a gene: 20. Germline V lookup: CDR1 MDHEN, CDR2 SYDVKM. The CDR3 is 18 residues long. DNA of the CDR3: TGTGCCAGCAGATCTGCCGGGGCCGCGAATAGCGGGAGCTATGAGCAGTTCTTC. This sequence encodes CASRSAGAANSGSYEQFF.

The sample holds many counts of this clone. The chain employs TRBV5-6 and TRBJ2-7, with D unresolved. Germline V gene data show CDR1 as SGHDT and CDR2 as YYEEEE. The CDR3 sequence is 13 residues long. V was cut by 8 bases and J by 6 bases, with 18 bases left in between. The CDR3: CASKPTYEREQYF. In nucleotides, the CDR3 is TGTGCCAGTAAGCCCACCTACGAGCGCGAGCAGTACTTC.

This clone has at least ten counts. The genes are TRBV10-2 and TRBJ1-2; tentatively, D is TRBD1 (5 bases). Germline CDR1 is WSHSY and CDR2 is SAAADI. Trimming cost V 4 bases and J 4 bases, with 13 bases left between them. The CDR3 runs to 14 residues. The CDR3 here is CASSVFDSLYGYTF. The CDR3 DNA reads as TGCGCCAGCAGTGTATTTGACAGTCTCTATGGCTACACCTTC.

At least ten counts were recorded for this clone. The chain is built from TRBV11-3 and TRBJ2-1; 10 nucleotides line up with TRBD1. V shed 1 base, J shed 7 bases, and the junction held 7 bases outside the gene matches. Germline CDR1 is SGHNT and CDR2 is YENEEA. This CDR3 is 16 amino acids long. The CDR3 DNA reads TGTGCCAGCAGCTTAGGGCGGGGACAGGGGAGGAATGAGCAGTTCTTC. Its translation: CASSLGRGQGRNEQFF.

The sample holds many counts of this clone. CDR3 region: CSASTGWEQYF. The CDR3 region has the DNA TGCAGTGCTTCGACAGGGTGGGAGCAGTACTTC. The chain is built from TRBV20-1 and TRBJ2-7, with 7 bases lining up with TRBD1. CDR1 and CDR2 from the germline V gene are DFQATT and SNEGSKA (reference sequence). This CDR3 has 11 amino acids. The V and J ends lost 5 bases and 7 bases, in that order; junction bases with no gene match: 5.

This clone was detected ten times or more. This chain links TRBV18 with TRBJ1-1, with a tentative D call TRBD1 (5 bases). Germline CDR1 KGHSH, CDR2 LQKENI. V gave up 6 bases and J gave up 5 bases, with 22 bases separating them. There are 16 residues in the CDR3. The CDR3 here is CASSTESLGGRTEAFF. As DNA, the CDR3 is TGTGCCAGCTCCACCGAAAGCTTGGGGGGAAGGACTGAAGCTTTCTTT.

This clone was recorded a few times. This chain connects TRBV19 to TRBJ2-5, with 8 bases aligning to TRBD2. Per germline, CDR1 LNHDA and CDR2 SQIVND (reference sequence). V was pared by 9 bases and J by 0 bases, with 3 bases of the junction left unmatched. The CDR3 covers 13 residues. The CDR3 spells CASREGYQETQYF. The CDR3 DNA sequence: TGTGCCAGCCGGGAGGGGTACCAAGAGACCCAGTACTTC.

This chain joins TRBV7-8 and TRBJ2-5; 9 nucleotides match TRBD2. The last part of the DNA fits TRBJ2-7 better; the J call may be wrong. CDR1 SGHVS and CDR2 FQNEAQ come from the germline V gene. This CDR3 is 15 amino acids long. The CDR3 loop reads CASSLPGLAGSEQYF. The CDR3 DNA is TGTGCCAGCAGCTTACCGGGGCTAGCGGGAAGCGAGCAGTACTTC.

This clone was recorded at least ten times. The gene calls are TRBV28 and TRBJ2-7; perhaps TRBD1 as D (6 bases). The CDR3 covers 13 residues. Germline CDR1 MDHEN, CDR2 SYDVKM. Trimming took 8 bases from V and 2 from J, leaving 13 bases between them. The CDR3: CASRTAEAYEQYF. CDR3 nucleotide sequence: TGTGCCAGCCGGACAGCCGAAGCCTACGAGCAGTACTTC.

This clone was seen many times. The V call is TRBV9, the J call TRBJ1-3; 9 bases line up with TRBD1. V shed 3 bases, J shed 3 bases, and the junction held 4 bases outside the gene matches. Per the germline V gene, CDR1 is SGDLS and CDR2 is YYNGEE. The CDR3 has 15 residues. The CDR3 DNA reads as TGTGCCAGCAGCGCGGGACAGGGTGGTGGAAACACCATATATTTT. Encoded protein: CASSAGQGGGNTIYF.

This clone has at least ten counts. Written as DNA, the CDR3 is TGTGCCAGTAGTATGCCCGGCCCGGGGGCCTACAATGAGCAGTTCTTC. Amino acids: CASSMPGPGAYNEQFF. V gene TRBV19 combines with J gene TRBJ2-1; weak D call: TRBD2 (6 bases). This CDR3 comprises 16 residues. V was pared by 3 bases and J by 2 bases, with 14 bases between. Germline lookup yields CDR1 LNHDA and CDR2 SQIVND (reference sequence).